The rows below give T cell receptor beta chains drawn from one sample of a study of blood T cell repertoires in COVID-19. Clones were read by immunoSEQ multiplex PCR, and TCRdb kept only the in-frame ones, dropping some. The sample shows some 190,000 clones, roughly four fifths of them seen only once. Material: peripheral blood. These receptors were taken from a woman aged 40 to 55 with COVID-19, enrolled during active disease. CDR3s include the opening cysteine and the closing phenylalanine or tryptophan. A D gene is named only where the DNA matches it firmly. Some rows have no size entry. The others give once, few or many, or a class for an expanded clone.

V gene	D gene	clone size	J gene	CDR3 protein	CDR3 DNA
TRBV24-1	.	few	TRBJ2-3	CATSDPWGGDTDTQYF	TGTGCCACCAGTGATCCATGGGGGGGCGACACAGATACGCAGTATTTT
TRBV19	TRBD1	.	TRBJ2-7	CASSIGAGTGPYEQYF	TGTGCCAGTAGTATAGGGGCCGGGACAGGGCCCTACGAGCAGTACTTC
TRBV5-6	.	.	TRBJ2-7	CASSFRTVSYEQYF	TGTGCCAGCAGCTTTCGGACAGTTTCCTACGAGCAGTACTTC
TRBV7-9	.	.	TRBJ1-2	CAIATAVTDRPNYGYTF	TGTGCCATCGCGACAGCCGTAACTGACCGGCCTAACTATGGCTACACCTTC
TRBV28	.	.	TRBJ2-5	CASTGGGYFTQYF	TGTGCCAGCACCGGAGGGGGCTATTTTACCCAGTACTTC
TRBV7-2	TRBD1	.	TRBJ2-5	CASSSGQGEKTQYF	TGTGCCAGCAGCTCCGGACAGGGGGAAAAGACCCAGTACTTC
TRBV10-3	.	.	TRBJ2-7	CAISEPSNEQYF	TGTGCCATCAGTGAGCCCTCTAACGAGCAGTACTTC
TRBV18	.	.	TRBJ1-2	CASSQGDAYGYTF	TGTGCCAGCTCACAAGGGGATGCGTATGGCTACACCTTC
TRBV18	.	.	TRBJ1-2	CASSSRVSEEGYTF	TGTGCCAGCTCTTCCCGGGTTTCAGAGGAAGGCTACACCTTC
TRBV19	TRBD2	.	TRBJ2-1	CASSFSGVGTSGNEQFF	TGTGCCAGTAGTTTCAGTGGGGTAGGGACTAGCGGTAATGAGCAGTTCTTC
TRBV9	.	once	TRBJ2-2	CASSDPVRTANSGELFF	TGTGCCAGCAGCGACCCCGTCAGGACTGCGAACTCCGGGGAGCTGTTTTTT
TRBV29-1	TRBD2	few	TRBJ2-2	CSVPSGRATGELFF	TGCAGCGTCCCGAGCGGGAGGGCCACCGGGGAGCTGTTTTTT
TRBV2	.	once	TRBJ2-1	CASVVISYNEQFF	TGTGCCAGCGTAGTGATCTCCTACAATGAGCAGTTCTTC
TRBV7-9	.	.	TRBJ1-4	CASSLVAEKLFF	TGTGCCAGCAGCTTAGTAGCCGAAAAACTGTTTTTT
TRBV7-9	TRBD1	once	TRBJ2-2	CASSLAGQGIGELFF	TGTGCCAGCAGCTTAGCGGGACAGGGCATCGGGGAGCTGTTTTTT
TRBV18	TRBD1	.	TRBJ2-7	CASSPTGQGAYEQYF	TGTGCCAGCTCACCTACAGGACAGGGGGCGTACGAGCAGTACTTC
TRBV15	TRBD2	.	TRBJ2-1	CATSRDRLAKYNEQFF	TGTGCCACCAGCAGAGATCGACTAGCGAAGTACAATGAGCAGTTCTTC
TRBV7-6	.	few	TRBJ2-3	CASSRSRRGPTDTQYF	TGTGCCAGCAGCAGAAGTCGGCGGGGACCCACAGATACGCAGTATTTT
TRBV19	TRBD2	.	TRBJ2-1	CASSFGLAGGPRWNEQFF	TGTGCCAGTAGTTTTGGACTAGCGGGGGGACCCCGGTGGAATGAGCAGTTCTTC
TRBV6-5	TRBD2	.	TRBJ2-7	CASSRTSGSRNEQYF	TGTGCCAGCAGCCGGACTAGCGGGAGTAGGAACGAGCAGTACTTC
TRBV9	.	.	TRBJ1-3	CASSRTSQAGTGNTIYF	TGTGCCAGCAGCCGCACCTCCCAGGCGGGGACTGGAAACACCATATATTTT
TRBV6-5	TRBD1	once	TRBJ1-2	CASSRTGVGYGYTF	TGTGCCAGCAGCCGGACAGGGGTGGGGTATGGCTACACCTTC
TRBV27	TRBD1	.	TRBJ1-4	CASGRAGGEKLFF	TGTGCCAGCGGACGTGCAGGGGGCGAAAAACTGTTTTTT
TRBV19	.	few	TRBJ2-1	CATTDSYNEQFF	TGTGCCACGACAGACTCCTACAATGAGCAGTTCTTC
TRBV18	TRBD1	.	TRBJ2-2	CASSSRGQVTGELFF	TGTGCCAGCTCATCCAGGGGGCAGGTGACCGGGGAGCTGTTTTTT
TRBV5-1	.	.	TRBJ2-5	CASSRKTGLETQYF	TGCGCCAGCAGCCGAAAAACAGGGTTAGAGACCCAGTACTTC
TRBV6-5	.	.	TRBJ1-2	CASRRTSTNYGYTF	TGTGCCAGCAGACGGACATCCACTAACTATGGCTACACCTTC
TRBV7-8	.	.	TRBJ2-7	CASSLEHTYEQYF	TGTGCCAGCAGCTTAGAACATACCTACGAGCAGTACTTC
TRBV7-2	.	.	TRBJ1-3	CASSLSSLSGNTIYF	TGTGCCAGCAGCCTCAGTAGCCTCTCTGGAAACACCATATATTTT
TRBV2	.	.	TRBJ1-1	CASSDFGGVEAFF	TGTGCCAGCAGTGACTTTGGGGGGGTCGAAGCTTTCTTT
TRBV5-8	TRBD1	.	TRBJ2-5	CASSWGQGEETQYF	TGTGCCAGCAGCTGGGGACAGGGCGAGGAGACCCAGTACTTC
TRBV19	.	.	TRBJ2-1	CASSIVLENEQFF	TGTGCCAGTAGTATTGTGTTAGAAAATGAGCAGTTCTTC
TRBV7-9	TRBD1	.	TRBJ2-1	CASSNGQGTLNEQFF	TGTGCCAGCAGCAACGGACAGGGAACCCTCAATGAGCAGTTCTTC
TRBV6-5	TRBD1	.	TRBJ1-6	CASRGQEHSPLHF	TGTGCCAGCAGGGGACAGGAGCATTCACCCCTCCACTTT
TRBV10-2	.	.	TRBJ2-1	CASSYPKRADYNEQFF	TGCGCCAGCAGCTACCCGAAGCGGGCCGACTACAATGAGCAGTTCTTC
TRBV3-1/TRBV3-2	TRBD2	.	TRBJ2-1	CASSQDVGRQYNEQFF	TGTGCCAGCAGCCAAGATGTCGGGAGGCAGTACAATGAGCAGTTCTTC
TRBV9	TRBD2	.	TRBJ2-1	CASSRGLAGNEQFF	TGTGCCAGCAGCAGAGGACTAGCGGGAAATGAGCAGTTCTTC
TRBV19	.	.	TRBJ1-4	CASISATNEKLFF	TGTGCCAGTATATCTGCAACTAATGAAAAACTGTTTTTT
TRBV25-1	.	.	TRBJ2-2	CASRSSVNTGELFF	TGTGCCAGCAGGAGTAGCGTGAACACCGGGGAGCTGTTTTTT
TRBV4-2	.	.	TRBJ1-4	CASSQTPGGDNEKLFF	TGTGCCAGCAGCCAGACCCCGGGGGGCGACAATGAAAAACTGTTTTTT
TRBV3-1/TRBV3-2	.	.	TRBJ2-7	CASSQGDAGNWYEQYF	TGTGCCAGCAGCCAAGGGGACGCGGGGAACTGGTACGAGCAGTACTTC
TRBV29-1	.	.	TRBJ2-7	CSVVSGNDEQYF	TGCAGCGTTGTCTCGGGAAACGACGAGCAGTACTTC
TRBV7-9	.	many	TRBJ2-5	CASSRSGFQETQYF	TGTGCCAGCAGCCGTAGCGGATTTCAAGAGACCCAGTACTTC
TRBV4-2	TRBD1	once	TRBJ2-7	CASSPRTGPTYEQYF	TGTGCCAGCAGCCCGCGGACAGGGCCTACCTACGAGCAGTACTTC
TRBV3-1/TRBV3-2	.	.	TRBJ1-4	CASSPTGTNEKLFF	TGTGCCAGCAGCCCCACAGGGACTAATGAAAAACTGTTTTTT
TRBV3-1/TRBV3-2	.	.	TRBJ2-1	CASRPDMTAEQFF	TGTGCCAGCAGACCCGACATGACGGCTGAGCAGTTCTTC
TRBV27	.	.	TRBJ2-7	CASSLSYRLEQYF	TGTGCCAGCAGTTTATCGTACAGGTTAGAGCAGTACTTC
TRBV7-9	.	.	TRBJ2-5	CASGLIQETQYF	TGTGCCAGCGGACTAATCCAAGAGACCCAGTACTTC
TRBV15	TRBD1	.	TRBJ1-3	CATSTDRASGNTIYF	TGTGCCACCAGCACGGACAGGGCTTCTGGAAACACCATATATTTT
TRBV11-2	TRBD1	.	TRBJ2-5	CASSLMTGGGETQYF	TGTGCCAGCAGCTTAATGACAGGGGGCGGAGAGACCCAGTACTTC
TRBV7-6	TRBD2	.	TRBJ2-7	CASSSGTSGTYEQYF	TGTGCCAGCAGCTCAGGGACTAGCGGAACCTACGAGCAGTACTTC
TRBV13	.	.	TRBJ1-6	CASSLGQGNSPLHF	TGTGCCAGCAGCTTAGGACAGGGAAATTCACCCCTCCACTTT
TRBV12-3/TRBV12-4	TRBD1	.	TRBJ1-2	CASSTGVGYTF	TGTGCCAGCAGTACAGGGGTTGGCTACACCTTC
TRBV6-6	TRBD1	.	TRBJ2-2	CASIPAGGGTGELFF	TGTGCCAGCATTCCAGCAGGGGGCGGTACCGGGGAGCTGTTTTTT
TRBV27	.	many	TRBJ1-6	CASSFRGSAGRKGSYNSPLHF	TGTGCCAGCAGTTTTAGGGGGTCTGCTGGCAGAAAAGGCTCCTATAATTCACCCCTCCACTTT
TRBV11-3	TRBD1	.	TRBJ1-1	CASSPRDSTEAFF	TGTGCCAGCAGCCCCCGGGACAGCACTGAAGCTTTCTTT
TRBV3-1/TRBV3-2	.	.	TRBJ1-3	CASSHLRRASGNTIYF	TGTGCCAGCAGCCACCTGCGGCGGGCCTCTGGAAACACCATATATTTT
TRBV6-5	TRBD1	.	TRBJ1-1	CASKIGQEWNTEAFF	TGTGCCAGCAAGATAGGACAGGAATGGAACACTGAAGCTTTCTTT
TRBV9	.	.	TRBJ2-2	CASSSGLNTGELFF	TGTGCCAGCAGCTCGGGACTGAACACCGGGGAGCTGTTTTTT